Sequencing of this T cell receptor (beta chain) was carried out in a study of T cell responses to AZD1222 COVID-19 vaccine (TCRdb year 2021). At the level of the whole study: Because spike-specific TCR depth and breadth did not differ between the two schedules, AZD1222 recipients who got a second dose at roughly 4 weeks were pooled with those who got a second dose at roughly 12 weeks. A total of 233 trial participants underwent TCR sequencing, of whom around 200 received two doses of AZD1222 and about 25 received two doses of the MenACWY control vaccine. Enrollment into the trials was organized by age into subgroups of 18-55, 56-69 and 70-plus years, and those subgroups contained roughly 160, 29 and 62 TCR-sequenced participants, respectively.

Read against the paper, the sample's time point label means: baseline before first vaccination. Vaccinee samples were obtained from the UK trials COV001 and COV002, which included a single-blind randomized controlled phase 2/3 trial of AZD1222 (ChAdOx1 nCoV-19) in healthy adults. For TCRbeta chain sequencing, PBMC samples were collected from trial participants at day 0 and at day 28 after the second dose. The CDR3 regions of human TCRbeta chains were analyzed by immunosequencing. The authors processed their data as follows. TCRs in the repertoires were matched against a reference library of SARS-CoV-2-specific TCRs that had been generated with the MIRA antigen-specificity platform. Breadth meant the fraction of unique TCRs that were SARS-CoV-2-associated, whereas depth meant the fraction of total T cells that were SARS-CoV-2-associated. Using the MIRA data, every spike-specific TCR was mapped to the spike region that the TCR reacted to and assigned to either a CD4 or a CD8 class. Log10-transformed breadth and depth values were compared by one-way ANOVA with Sidak's multiple comparisons tests. TCRdb took over this immuneACCESS table, retaining in-frame rearrangements with V and J assigned. Such tables are incomplete; in checked studies, under half of the missing clones stem from an unresolved V gene, and the remainder is unexplained. V and J calls and clone size are given by that table; D and trimming were obtained from the DNA. The sample data list 110,000 to 150,000 clones, and 85% to 95% of these were observed just once. The leading ten clones occupy under 10% of the sample.

Summary of the overall study and its limitations: A significant rise in spike-specific TCR breadth and depth was observed after two AZD1222 doses relative to day 0 and relative to MenACWY recipients. The whole spike protein was spanned by vaccine-associated CD4 TCRs, and dominant responses were seen in regions 160-218 and 743-854. In the small 56-69-year group, the increase in depth fell short of significance, most likely because of low power. Epitopes outside the regions mutated in the B.1.351 and B.1.1.7 variants were reportedly recognized by nearly half of the unique spike-specific TCRs. Most participants were white British and females outnumbered males, and the authors suggested that clonal diversity may have been underestimated. Conclusions about previously exposed vaccinees were limited because only six or seven AZD1222 recipients were SARS-CoV-2 seropositive at baseline. Because no day 14 peak-response samples were available, repertoires were characterized only after the peak T cell response.

To note about this clone: It has no known antigen specificity. Per-nucleotide qualities are absent, and no much larger clonotype sits a single base away.

Inclusive of the bounding cysteine and phenylalanine, the CDR3 is 15 residues long. The CDR3 DNA has 45 bases and is translated from base 1. Clipping removes 2 bases from V and 8 bases from J, with 4 as the unmatched junction base count. For CDR1 and CDR2, the germline V gene lists SGHAT and FQNNGV. The source is an adult in good health. Here the chain combines TRBV11-2 and TRBJ2-1; TRBD2 aligns with 12 central bases. The source material was peripheral blood, sampled on day 0 of AZD1222 vaccination. CDR3 loop: CASSLLAGGHDEQFF. The DNA is as follows: TGTGCCAGCAGCTTACTAGCGGGGGGGCATGATGAGCAGTTCTTC.